The rows below give T cell receptor beta chains drawn from one sample of a study of T cells of healthy individuals. MiXCR, applied by TCRdb to the 5' RACE reads, yields one record per CDR3 protein. Of 40,000 to 65,000 distinct CDR3 sequences detected, roughly 14% appear once; the ten largest clones hold about 16%. The receptors originated from a human donor in good health. Each CDR3 is given without its conserved first and last residue.

length: 14; V: TRBV24-1; J: TRBJ1-5; CDR3: ATSDQSTGSNQPQH
length: 13; V: TRBV4-3; J: TRBJ1-1; CDR3: ASSRLTGSGDEAF
length: 14; V: TRBV5-1; J: TRBJ2-5; CDR3: ASSPLQAGGQETQY
length: 16; V: TRBV9; J: TRBJ2-7; CDR3: ASSSPRGGAPFSYEQY
length: 14; V: TRBV3-1; J: TRBJ2-3; CDR3: ASSQVAGGPTDTQY
length: 13; V: TRBV20-1; J: TRBJ2-7; CDR3: SALEAASGTYEQY
length: 13; V: TRBV28; J: TRBJ1-4; CDR3: ASSIPTGGIEKLF
length: 12; V: TRBV24-1; J: TRBJ1-5; CDR3: ATSAGGWDQPQH
length: 13; V: TRBV6-2/TRBV6-3; J: TRBJ2-7; CDR3: AMRTGTSGTYEQY
length: 8; V: TRBV2; J: TRBJ2-1; CDR3: ASSDNEQF
length: 14; V: TRBV12-3/TRBV12-4; J: TRBJ1-4; CDR3: ASSSEVGAGFEKLF
length: 10; V: TRBV11-2; J: TRBJ2-5; CDR3: ASSRERETQY
length: 16; V: TRBV6-1; J: TRBJ1-3; CDR3: ASTQRGTGGTSGNTIY
length: 15; V: TRBV3-2; J: TRBJ2-7; CDR3: ASSQDPSRGRSYEQY
length: 13; V: TRBV19; J: TRBJ1-1; CDR3: ASSPFLVGNTEAF
length: 14; V: TRBV5-4; J: TRBJ2-7; CDR3: ASSLSDRGRSYEQY
length: 14; V: TRBV6-6; J: TRBJ1-6; CDR3: ASSYGSGQGGSPLH